This record looks at one T cell receptor beta chain sequence and its context. It lacks a known antigen. Per-nucleotide qualities are absent, and no much larger clonotype sits a single base away. This specimen comes from a study of blood T cell repertoires in COVID-19 (TCRdb year 2020). Describing the broader study: The collaborator samples originated in the United States, Italy and Spain and spanned the acute and convalescent phases of COVID-19. Subjects who had been exposed to COVID-19, were actively infected with it, or had recovered from it provided the deeply sampled blood TCRbeta repertoires that made up the dataset. The samples were drawn from two sources: the first 160 participants of the ongoing ImmuneRACE study, and over 1,000 subjects contributed by 6 global collaborators. HLA class I and class II types, where available, came from metadata supplied by the sample provider rather than from assay-based typing. The material from the prospective study consisted of cDNA or gDNA derived from T cells, B-cell-depleted T cells, or PBMCs. A freely available public database, intended as a resource for researchers studying the immune response to SARS-CoV-2, is where the repertoires were released. Sample metadata almost always included a de-identified subject ID, COVID-19 status, age in years and sex. Study-wide findings and limitations: The amount of clinical and demographic metadata varied by source and participant and was provided uncurated.

TCRbeta CDR3 regions were amplified from genomic DNA by means of the immunoSEQ Assay, a bias-controlled multiplex PCR. Turning to the authors' computational methods: Within the assay, amplification of reference gene primers was used to estimate how many nucleated cells each sample contained. To quantify the absolute abundance of each unique TCRbeta CDR3 rearrangement, sequence reads were collapsed and filtered. For each sample, productive Simpson clonality was calculated as the square root of Simpson's diversity index across productive rearrangements. TCRdb carries this immuneACCESS record with in-frame sequences only. Its versions omit some clonotypes, under half of them owing to an unresolved V gene in the studies checked, with the rest unexplained. The DNA gave D and trimming, while V, J and clone size come from that table. This sample is represented by about 68,000 clones; around 85% of them were singletons. Under 1.5% of the sample is held by the ten biggest clonotypes.

The collaborating institutions used their own protocols to collect whole blood in K2EDTA tubes. Collaborator samples were shipped for TCRbeta analysis as frozen whole blood, isolated PBMCs, or DNA extracted from either sample type. The CDR3 contains 15 residues, cysteine and phenylalanine counted. The DNA shown is the 45-base CDR3, in frame from base 1. V drops 0 bases and J drops 6 bases, leaving 11 bases in between. CDR1 and CDR2 are read off the germline V gene as LGHNA and YNFKEQ. The sample comprised peripheral blood. The chain employs TRBV4-2 and TRBJ2-2; matching of 5 bases hints at TRBD1 as the D gene. The receptor was isolated from an older woman with acute or convalescent COVID-19. CDR3 protein: CASSQDRMTAGELFF. The bases read TGTGCCAGCAGCCAAGATCGGATGACAGCCGGGGAGCTGTTTTTT.